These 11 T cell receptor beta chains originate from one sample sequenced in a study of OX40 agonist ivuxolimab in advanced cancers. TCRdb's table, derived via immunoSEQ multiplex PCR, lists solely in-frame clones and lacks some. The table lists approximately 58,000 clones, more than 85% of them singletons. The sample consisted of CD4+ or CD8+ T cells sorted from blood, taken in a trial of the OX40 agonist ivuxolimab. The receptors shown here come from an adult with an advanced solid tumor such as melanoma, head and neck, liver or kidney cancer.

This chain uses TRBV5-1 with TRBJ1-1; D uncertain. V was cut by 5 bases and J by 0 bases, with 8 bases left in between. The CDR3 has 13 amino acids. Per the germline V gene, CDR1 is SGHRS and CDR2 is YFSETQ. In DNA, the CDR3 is TGCGCCAGCAGACCCGCATTGAACACTGAAGCTTTCTTT. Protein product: CASRPALNTEAFF.

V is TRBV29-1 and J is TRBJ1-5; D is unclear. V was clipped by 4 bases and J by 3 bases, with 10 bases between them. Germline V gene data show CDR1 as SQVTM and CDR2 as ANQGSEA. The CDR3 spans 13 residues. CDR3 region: CSVGDHVNQPQHF. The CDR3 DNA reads TGCAGCGTTGGAGATCATGTCAATCAGCCCCAGCATTTT.

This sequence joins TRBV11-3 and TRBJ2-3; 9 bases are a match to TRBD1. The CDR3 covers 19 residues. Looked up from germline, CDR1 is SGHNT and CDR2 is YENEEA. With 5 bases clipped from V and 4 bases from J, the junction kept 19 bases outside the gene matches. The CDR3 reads CASSPEGFGTGIGSDTQYF. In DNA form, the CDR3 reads TGTGCCAGCAGCCCTGAAGGCTTTGGGACAGGGATAGGATCAGATACGCAGTATTTT.

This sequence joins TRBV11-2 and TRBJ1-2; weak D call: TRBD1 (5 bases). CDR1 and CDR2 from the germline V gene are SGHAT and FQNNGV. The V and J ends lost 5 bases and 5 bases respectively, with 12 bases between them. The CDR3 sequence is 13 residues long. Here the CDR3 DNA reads TGTGCCAGCAGCATCGGGGGATGGTATGGCTACACCTTC. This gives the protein CASSIGGWYGYTF.

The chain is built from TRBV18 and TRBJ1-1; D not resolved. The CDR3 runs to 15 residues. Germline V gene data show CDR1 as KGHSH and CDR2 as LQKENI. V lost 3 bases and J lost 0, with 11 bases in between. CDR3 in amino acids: CASSPSGGMNTEAFF. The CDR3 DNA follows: TGTGCCAGCTCACCCAGTGGCGGAATGAACACTGAAGCTTTCTTT.

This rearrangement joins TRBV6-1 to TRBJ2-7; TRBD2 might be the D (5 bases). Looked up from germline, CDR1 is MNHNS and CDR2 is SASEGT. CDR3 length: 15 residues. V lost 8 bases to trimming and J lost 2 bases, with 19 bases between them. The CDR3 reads CASLGYRGLTYEQYF. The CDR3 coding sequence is TGTGCCAGCTTAGGCTATAGAGGGCTAACCTACGAGCAGTACTTC.

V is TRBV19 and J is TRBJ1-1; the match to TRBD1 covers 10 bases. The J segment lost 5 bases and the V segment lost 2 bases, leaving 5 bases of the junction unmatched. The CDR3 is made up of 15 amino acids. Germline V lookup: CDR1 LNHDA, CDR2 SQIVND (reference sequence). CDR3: CASSISGTGVTEAFF. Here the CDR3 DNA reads TGTGCCAGTAGTATATCAGGGACAGGGGTTACTGAAGCTTTCTTT.

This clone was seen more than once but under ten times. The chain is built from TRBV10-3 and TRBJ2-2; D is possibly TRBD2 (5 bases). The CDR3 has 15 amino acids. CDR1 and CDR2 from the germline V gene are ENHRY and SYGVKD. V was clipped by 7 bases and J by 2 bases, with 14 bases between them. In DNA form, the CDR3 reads TGTGCCATCAAGGTTCCAGCGGCCAACACCGGGGAGCTGTTTTTT. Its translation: CAIKVPAANTGELFF.

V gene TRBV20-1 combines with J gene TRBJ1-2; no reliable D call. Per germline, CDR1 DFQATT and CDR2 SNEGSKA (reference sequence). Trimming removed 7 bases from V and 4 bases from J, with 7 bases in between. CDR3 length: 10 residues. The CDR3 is CSVPGYGYTF. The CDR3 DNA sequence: TGCAGTGTCCCAGGCTATGGCTACACCTTC.

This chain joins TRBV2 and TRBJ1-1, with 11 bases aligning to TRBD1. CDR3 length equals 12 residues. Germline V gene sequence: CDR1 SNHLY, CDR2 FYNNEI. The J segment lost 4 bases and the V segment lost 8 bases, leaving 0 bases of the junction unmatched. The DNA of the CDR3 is TGTGCCAGCGGGACAGGGGGCACTGAAGCTTTCTTT. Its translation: CASGTGGTEAFF.

CDR3 bases: TGTGCCAGCAGCTTAGATAGTCACGGGGAGACCCAGTACTTC. Amino acids: CASSLDSHGETQYF. The V and J genes are TRBV11-3 and TRBJ2-5; no firm D call. Germline V lookup: CDR1 SGHNT, CDR2 YENEEA. Trimming left V 0 bases short and J 5 bases short, with 10 bases between. CDR3 length: 14 amino acids.